This T cell receptor (beta chain) came from a study of response to subunit inactivated influenza vaccine. The CDR3 is 14 residues long. Germline CDR1 SQVTM, CDR2 ANQGSEA. V lost 4 bases and J lost 0, with 10 bases in between. Worth noting for this clonotype: The antigen is unknown.

General observations from the study: Authors suggested seasonal influenza vaccinations each recruit few new T cells.

TCRdb itself ran the RT-PCR reads through MiXCR, one entry per CDR3 protein. The sample has 450,000 to 600,000 distinct CDR3 sequences; 7.2% are singletons. The source of this sequence is a man in his fifties or sixties who received an inactivated influenza vaccine. The chain links TRBV29-1 to TRBJ2-1; D ambiguous. The specimen comprised PBMCs from blood, sampled around 25 months after vaccination. CDR3 in DNA: TGCAGCGTTGGAAACAGAAACTCCTACAATGAGCAGTTCTTC. Protein sequence: CSVGNRNSYNEQFF.